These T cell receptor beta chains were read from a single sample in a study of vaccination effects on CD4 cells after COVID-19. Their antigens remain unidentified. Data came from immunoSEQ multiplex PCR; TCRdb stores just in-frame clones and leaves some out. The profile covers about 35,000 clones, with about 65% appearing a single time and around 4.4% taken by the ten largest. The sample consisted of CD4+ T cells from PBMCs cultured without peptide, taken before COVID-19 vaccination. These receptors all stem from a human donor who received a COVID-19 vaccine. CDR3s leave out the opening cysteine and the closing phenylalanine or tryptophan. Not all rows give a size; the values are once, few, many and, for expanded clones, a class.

cdr3_aa: ASKTGQGNYGYT
v_call: TRBV7-9
j_call: TRBJ1-2
clone_size: .

cdr3_aa: SARGETAQY
v_call: TRBV20-1
j_call: TRBJ2-5
clone_size: .

cdr3_aa: ASSPDRGNQPQH
v_call: TRBV18
j_call: TRBJ1-5
clone_size: few

cdr3_aa: ASSVAPGLAADNEQF
v_call: TRBV9
j_call: TRBJ2-1
clone_size: .

cdr3_aa: ASSLVDGRSQETQY
v_call: TRBV5-1
j_call: TRBJ2-5
clone_size: few

cdr3_aa: ASGGTGGPQH
v_call: TRBV19
j_call: TRBJ1-5
clone_size: .

cdr3_aa: ASSRRTGNNEQF
v_call: TRBV3-1/TRBV3-2
j_call: TRBJ2-1
clone_size: few

cdr3_aa: ASSGTPGLAGSTQY
v_call: TRBV5-1
j_call: TRBJ2-3
clone_size: .

cdr3_aa: ASSFTSKSLF
v_call: TRBV7-9
j_call: TRBJ2-1
clone_size: .

cdr3_aa: SAGNGGNQPQH
v_call: TRBV29-1
j_call: TRBJ1-5
clone_size: .

cdr3_aa: ASEVSGAYNEQF
v_call: TRBV5-1
j_call: TRBJ2-1
clone_size: few

cdr3_aa: ASSHFGQGHEQY
v_call: TRBV6-6
j_call: TRBJ2-7
clone_size: .

cdr3_aa: ASEGAERLKAF
v_call: TRBV19
j_call: TRBJ1-1
clone_size: .

cdr3_aa: ASSLRTGMGQTQY
v_call: TRBV14
j_call: TRBJ2-5
clone_size: few

cdr3_aa: ASSARRNQPQH
v_call: TRBV19
j_call: TRBJ1-5
clone_size: .

cdr3_aa: ASSPQVMNTEAF
v_call: TRBV18
j_call: TRBJ1-1
clone_size: .

cdr3_aa: ASSYRVGTEAF
v_call: TRBV28
j_call: TRBJ1-1
clone_size: .

cdr3_aa: AISESRGQIRNTGELF
v_call: TRBV10-3
j_call: TRBJ2-2
clone_size: .

cdr3_aa: ASSLPDNRRGRGDTQY
v_call: TRBV7-8
j_call: TRBJ2-3
clone_size: .

cdr3_aa: ASSPRRGYTGELF
v_call: TRBV18
j_call: TRBJ2-2
clone_size: .

cdr3_aa: ASSGGGWEKLF
v_call: TRBV2
j_call: TRBJ1-4
clone_size: .

cdr3_aa: ASSRLPENTEAF
v_call: TRBV3-1/TRBV3-2
j_call: TRBJ1-1
clone_size: .

cdr3_aa: ASRRGGGWNEQY
v_call: TRBV11-2
j_call: TRBJ2-7
clone_size: .

cdr3_aa: ASSLRGPNTEAF
v_call: TRBV18
j_call: TRBJ1-1
clone_size: .

cdr3_aa: ASSQGRPRDSDYEQY
v_call: TRBV3-1/TRBV3-2
j_call: TRBJ2-7
clone_size: .

cdr3_aa: ASSYVAGGGYGYT
v_call: TRBV6-5
j_call: TRBJ1-2
clone_size: .

cdr3_aa: ASSLGVGSNEQF
v_call: TRBV7-6
j_call: TRBJ2-1
clone_size: .

cdr3_aa: ASSRRRAFIDEQF
v_call: TRBV6-5
j_call: TRBJ2-1
clone_size: .

cdr3_aa: ASRNLEVDTQY
v_call: TRBV6-5
j_call: TRBJ2-3
clone_size: .

cdr3_aa: ASRVRGAYEQY
v_call: TRBV27
j_call: TRBJ2-7
clone_size: .

cdr3_aa: ASSEGWGNSYEQY
v_call: TRBV2
j_call: TRBJ2-7
clone_size: .

cdr3_aa: ASSEDLAVNEQF
v_call: TRBV2
j_call: TRBJ2-1
clone_size: .

cdr3_aa: ASGSGGNTGELF
v_call: TRBV7-9
j_call: TRBJ2-2
clone_size: .

cdr3_aa: ASSSRGELF
v_call: TRBV6-5
j_call: TRBJ1-4
clone_size: few

cdr3_aa: ASALEEGTEAF
v_call: TRBV12-5
j_call: TRBJ1-1
clone_size: few

cdr3_aa: ASIFAGLNTEAF
v_call: TRBV6-5
j_call: TRBJ1-1
clone_size: .

cdr3_aa: ASSEGLATDTQY
v_call: TRBV6-1
j_call: TRBJ2-3
clone_size: .

cdr3_aa: ASSIQGNGNQPQH
v_call: TRBV19
j_call: TRBJ1-5
clone_size: .

cdr3_aa: ASSLQGADNSPLH
v_call: TRBV5-1
j_call: TRBJ1-6
clone_size: .

cdr3_aa: ASSEMGANTGELF
v_call: TRBV2
j_call: TRBJ2-2
clone_size: few

cdr3_aa: ASSDMTGRKETQY
v_call: TRBV9
j_call: TRBJ2-5
clone_size: .

cdr3_aa: ASSPTRTGNMNTEAF
v_call: TRBV6-6
j_call: TRBJ1-1
clone_size: .

cdr3_aa: ASSRQGLDYEQY
v_call: TRBV19
j_call: TRBJ2-7
clone_size: .

cdr3_aa: ASSLVSGETQY
v_call: TRBV5-5
j_call: TRBJ2-5
clone_size: .

cdr3_aa: ASSLAAGTGEKLF
v_call: TRBV5-1
j_call: TRBJ1-4
clone_size: .

cdr3_aa: ASSDLGYGYT
v_call: TRBV25-1
j_call: TRBJ1-2
clone_size: few

cdr3_aa: ASSEPDNLSSGNTIY
v_call: TRBV6-1
j_call: TRBJ1-3
clone_size: .

cdr3_aa: ASNPSRVSADEQY
v_call: TRBV27
j_call: TRBJ2-7
clone_size: .

cdr3_aa: ASSSWTSGGQETQY
v_call: TRBV11-2
j_call: TRBJ2-5
clone_size: .

cdr3_aa: ASSHPRGNTDTQY
v_call: TRBV4-1
j_call: TRBJ2-3
clone_size: .

cdr3_aa: ASSQDHGSPSYNSPLH
v_call: TRBV3-1/TRBV3-2
j_call: TRBJ1-6
clone_size: .

cdr3_aa: ATHGGTGELF
v_call: TRBV18
j_call: TRBJ2-2
clone_size: .

cdr3_aa: ASSVTGTGSGGTIY
v_call: TRBV25-1
j_call: TRBJ1-3
clone_size: .

cdr3_aa: ATSDFASGGTGTQY
v_call: TRBV24-1
j_call: TRBJ2-3
clone_size: once

cdr3_aa: ASSYGGDVNIQY
v_call: TRBV6-5
j_call: TRBJ2-4
clone_size: .